This T cell receptor beta chain was sequenced during a study of T cell repertoires in cytomegalovirus infection. In the study overall: Public TCR beta signatures provided an indication of both CMV infection and a matching HLA type.

In TCRdb, the reads were re-called with MiXCR into one record per CDR3 protein. The repertoire includes about 920,000 distinct CDR3 sequences, roughly 30% of them detected once, and around 15% sits in the top ten. The CDR3 spans 14 residues. CDR1 SEHNR and CDR2 FQNEAQ come from the germline V gene (reference sequence). With V trimmed by 4 bases and J by 3 bases, 6 bases remained unmatched. With regard to this clonotype: What it binds is not known.

This TCR came from a human donor in good health (CMV status not recorded). Some clones in this sample may be carry-over from other donors' samples. The chain combines TRBV7-9 with TRBJ2-7, with 7 bases matching TRBD2. The starting material was cultured CD8+ T cells from PBMCs, obtained from culture after CMV antigen stimulation. The CDR3: CASSSTGGVYEQYF. The CDR3 DNA is TGTGCCAGCAGCTCAACTGGGGGGGTCTACGAGCAGTACTTC.